These 23 T cell receptor beta chains were all obtained from the same sample, sequenced in a study of blood T cell repertoires in COVID-19 (dated by TCRdb to the early 2020s). The library was generated by the immunoSEQ multiplex PCR assay. In its TCRdb copy, this immuneACCESS table keeps in-frame sequences only and misses some clones. Where compared with another copy, unresolved V genes explain less than half of these, and the others have no known cause. This sample lists 470,000 or so clones; 70% to 90% were detected once. The ten largest clones take up approximately 3.2% of the sample. What was sequenced was peripheral blood. The receptors derive from a human donor in a cohort sampled during active COVID-19.

This clone was seen a single time. The chain employs TRBV11-3 and TRBJ2-3; no reliable D call. The germline V gene encodes CDR1 SGHNT and CDR2 YENEEA. The ends were cut back, 2 bases at V and 0 bases at J, with 3 bases in the middle. CDR3 length: 13 residues. The CDR3 sequence: CASSLSSTDTQYF. CDR3 in DNA: TGTGCCAGCAGCTTATCTAGCACAGATACGCAGTATTTT.

This chain connects TRBV7-2 to TRBJ2-4; perhaps TRBD1 as D (5 bases). V lost 1 base and J lost 0, with 7 bases in between. This CDR3 spans 15 amino acids. CDR1 is SGHTA, CDR2 FQGNSA, per germline. CDR3 residues: CASSLVQAAKNIQYF. CDR3 DNA sequence: TGTGCCAGCAGCTTAGTACAGGCAGCCAAAAACATTCAGTACTTC.

This chain uses TRBV7-2 with TRBJ2-3; TRBD1 is a possible D gene (6 bases). The CDR3 totals 15 residues. CDR1 is SGHTA, CDR2 FQGNSA, per germline. The ends were cut back, 5 bases at V and 4 bases at J, with 16 bases in the middle. CDR3: CASSERGSGADTQYF. DNA of the CDR3: TGTGCCAGCAGCGAGAGGGGGAGTGGTGCAGATACGCAGTATTTT. Filled out from reference TRBV7-2 and TRBJ2-3, the complete variable domain reads GAGVSQSPSNKVTEKGKDVELRCDPISGHTALYWYRQSLGQGLEFLIYFQGNSAPDKSGLPSDRFSAERTGGSVSTLTIQRTQQEDSAVYLCASSERGSGADTQYFGPGTRLTVL.

The V gene is TRBV30, the J gene TRBJ2-3, with a possible D match to TRBD2 (6 bases). Trimming took 2 bases from V and 6 from J, leaving 18 bases between them. The germline CDR1 and CDR2 sequences are GTSNPN and SVGIG (reference sequence). The CDR3 sequence is 15 residues long. The CDR3 protein is CAWSLLWEVGDTQYF. CDR3 coding DNA: TGTGCCTGGAGTTTATTGTGGGAGGTGGGCGATACGCAGTATTTT. Full variable domain (outside the CDR3, taken from reference TRBV30 and TRBJ2-3): SQTIHQWPATLVQPVGSPLSLECTVEGTSNPNLYWYRQAAGRGLQLLFYSVGIGQISSEVPQNLSASRPQDRQFILSSKKLLLSDSGFYLCAWSLLWEVGDTQYFGPGTRLTVL.

The chain employs TRBV11-2 and TRBJ2-1; 8 bases agree with TRBD2. The germline V gene encodes CDR1 SGHAT and CDR2 FQNNGV. The V and J ends lost 5 bases and 4 bases, in that order; junction bases with no gene match: 13. The CDR3 has 17 amino acids. This CDR3 reads CASSPPTGGAGYNEQFF. Here the CDR3 DNA reads TGTGCCAGCAGCCCCCCGACGGGGGGGGCGGGATACAATGAGCAGTTCTTC. Full variable domain (remainder filled in from reference TRBV11-2 and TRBJ2-1): EAGVAQSPRYKIIEKRQSVAFWCNPISGHATLYWYQQILGQGPKLLIQFQNNGVVDDSQLPKDRFSAERLKGVDSTLKIQPAKLEDSAVYLCASSPPTGGAGYNEQFFGPGTRLTVL.

This clone was detected only a few times. This same CDR3 is encoded by further DNA sequences in the sample. The rearrangement joins TRBV7-8 to TRBJ1-1; no definite D call. In germline, CDR1 is SGHVS, CDR2 FQNEAQ. This CDR3 region has 13 residues. V was clipped by 1 base and J by 1 base, with 4 bases between them. The CDR3 here is CASSLDRNTEAFF. The CDR3 DNA sequence: TGTGCCAGCAGCTTAGACAGGAACACTGAAGCTTTCTTT.

The CDR3 DNA follows: TGCGCCAGCAGCCCAGAGAGCCGGACGGGGCAAGAGACCCAGTACTTC. It encodes CASSPESRTGQETQYF. This chain connects TRBV4-1 to TRBJ2-5; tentatively, D is TRBD2 (5 bases). V was trimmed by 4 bases and J by 2 bases, leaving 17 bases between them. Germline V lookup: CDR1 MGHRA, CDR2 YSYEKL. CDR3 size: 16 residues.

The gene calls are TRBV27 and TRBJ2-1; perhaps TRBD2 as D (6 bases). CDR1 MNHEY and CDR2 SMNVEV come from the germline V gene (reference sequence). Trimming stripped 6 bases from V and 0 bases from J, with 15 bases between. The CDR3 extends over 16 amino acids. The DNA of the CDR3 is TGTGCCAGCAGATCACTAGCAGACAGCTCCTACAATGAGCAGTTCTTC. This encodes CASRSLADSSYNEQFF.

The chain uses TRBV6-2 or TRBV6-3 and TRBJ2-1; D gene unclear. The CDR3 contains 16 residues. Germline V gene lookup returns CDR1 MNHEY and CDR2 SVGEGT. Trimming stripped 4 bases from V and 8 bases from J, with 21 bases between. As DNA, the CDR3 is TGTGCCAGCAGTTTATTTTCTATTGGAGCCGGCGATGAGCAGTTCTTC. It yields the protein CASSLFSIGAGDEQFF.

The V gene is TRBV5-1, the J gene TRBJ1-3, with D tentatively TRBD1 (5 bases). Germline-derived CDR1 and CDR2 are SGHRS and YFSETQ. This CDR3 region has 16 residues. With 3 bases removed from V and 4 bases from J, the gap between germline ends came to 17 bases. Here the CDR3 reads CASSSQGSSVGNTIYF. The CDR3 bases are TGCGCCAGCAGCTCTCAGGGTTCATCGGTGGGAAACACCATATATTTT.

The chain links TRBV5-1 to TRBJ1-2, with 10 bases fitting TRBD1. There are 15 residues in the CDR3. V lost 3 bases, J lost 8 bases, and 10 bases stayed unmatched. The germline CDR1 and CDR2 sequences are SGHRS and YFSETQ. The CDR3 sequence is CASSWDRGTNGGYTF. The DNA of the CDR3 is TGCGCCAGCAGCTGGGACAGGGGAACTAACGGGGGCTACACCTTC.

V gene TRBV11-2 combines with J gene TRBJ2-1; 7 positions agree with TRBD2. The CDR3 runs 15 residues. Germline V gene sequence: CDR1 SGHAT, CDR2 FQNNGV. V gave up 3 bases and J gave up 2 bases; unmatched junction bases: 4. CDR3 sequence reads: CASSFRAGAYNEQFF. DNA for the CDR3: TGTGCCAGCAGCTTCAGGGCGGGAGCCTACAATGAGCAGTTCTTC.

The rearrangement uses TRBV5-1 and TRBJ2-1; 8 nucleotides match TRBD2. After removal of 0 bases from V and 7 bases from J, the junction contained 9 bases not matched to a gene. From germline, CDR1 is SGHRS and CDR2 YFSETQ. The CDR3 totals 16 residues. The CDR3 protein is CASSLDPAGVGNEQFF. CDR3 coding DNA: TGCGCCAGCAGCTTGGATCCAGCGGGAGTAGGAAATGAGCAGTTCTTC.

The genes are TRBV5-1 and TRBJ1-6; TRBD1 might be the D (5 bases). Trimming removed 0 bases from V and 14 bases from J, with 15 bases in between. This CDR3 comprises 14 residues. The germline V gene encodes CDR1 SGHRS and CDR2 YFSETQ. CDR3 nucleotide sequence: TGCGCCAGCAGCTTGGAAGGGGATGTGATGGCCCTCCACTTT. Amino acids: CASSLEGDVMALHF.

This clone was found a few times. The V gene is TRBV27, the J gene TRBJ2-6, with D hard to call. CDR1 is MNHEY and CDR2 is SMNVEV in the germline V gene (reference sequence). Trimming pared 8 bases from V and 7 bases from J, leaving 9 bases between. This CDR3 region has 12 residues. CDR3 sequence reads: CASCIVANVLTF. The CDR3 coding sequence is TGTGCCAGCTGTATTGTCGCCAACGTCCTGACTTTC.

The chain couples TRBV2 to TRBJ2-1; a weak D match, TRBD1 (6 bases). The CDR3 has 14 residues. The V and J ends lost 1 base and 3 bases respectively, with 7 bases between them. Germline V CDR1 and CDR2: SNHLY, FYNNEI. The CDR3 nucleotides read TGTGCCAGCAGTGAAGGACAGGTCTACAATGAGCAGTTCTTC. Translating it yields CASSEGQVYNEQFF.

The chain has TRBV19 and TRBJ2-3; 15 bases are a match to TRBD2. CDR1 LNHDA and CDR2 SQIVND come from the germline V gene (reference sequence). The CDR3 runs 16 residues. The V segment lost 9 bases and the J segment 5 bases; nucleotides outside the gene matches: 9. CDR3 loop: CASAGTSGRWIDTQYF. DNA for the CDR3: TGTGCCAGCGCCGGGACTAGCGGGAGGTGGATAGATACGCAGTATTTT.

This chain joins TRBV5-1 and TRBJ2-2; D is possibly TRBD2 (6 bases). CDR3 length: 16 amino acids. Germline CDR1 reads SGHRS; CDR2 reads YFSETQ. Trimming stripped 0 bases from V and 6 bases from J, with 15 bases between. The CDR3 protein is CASSLESSGSSGELFF. DNA of the CDR3: TGCGCCAGCAGCTTGGAGTCCAGCGGGTCTTCCGGGGAGCTGTTTTTT. The full variable domain, in which reference TRBV5-1 and TRBJ2-2 provide the parts outside the CDR3, is KAGVTQTPRYLIKTRGQQVTLSCSPISGHRSVSWYQQTPGQGLQFLFEYFSETQRNKGNFPGRFSGRQFSNSRSEMNVSTLELGDSALYLCASSLESSGSSGELFFGEGSRLTVL.

The chain joins TRBV7-2 to TRBJ2-3, with 10 positions matching TRBD2. The CDR3 sequence is 15 residues long. V shed 3 bases and J 6 bases; nucleotides not matched to a gene: 6. Germline assignment: CDR1 SGHTA and CDR2 FQGNSA. CDR3 amino acids: CASSLTSGRADTQYF. In DNA form, the CDR3 reads TGTGCCAGCAGCTTGACGAGCGGGAGGGCCGATACGCAGTATTTT.

This chain joins TRBV20-1 and TRBJ2-2; no definite D call. The V gene lost 6 bases and the J gene lost 7 bases, with 9 bases spanning the gap. The CDR3 sequence is 11 residues long. Looked up from germline, CDR1 is DFQATT and CDR2 is SNEGSKA (reference sequence). The CDR3 DNA follows: TGCAGTGCCCCTAGGAACGGGGAGCTGTTTTTT. Translating gives CSAPRNGELFF.

This rearrangement joins TRBV3-1 (or the pseudogene TRBV3-2) to TRBJ1-2; the match to TRBD1 covers 9 bases. Trimming at V came to 4 bases and at J to 3 bases, leaving 9 bases not matched to a gene. The CDR3 totals 16 residues. CDR1 and CDR2 (germline): LGHDT, YNNKEL (reference sequence). CDR3 bases: TGTGCCAGCAGCCCTGTGGGACAGGGCGGCGACTATGGCTACACCTTC. It yields the protein CASSPVGQGGDYGYTF.

The chain joins TRBV5-6 to TRBJ2-7, with TRBD2 matching over 8 bases. CDR3 size: 14 residues. Germline V CDR1 and CDR2: SGHDT, YYEEEE. V lost 5 bases and J lost 0; bases outside the gene matches: 4. The CDR3 loop reads CASRDAGGSYEQYF. CDR3 sequence (DNA): TGTGCCAGCAGGGACGCGGGGGGCTCCTACGAGCAGTACTTC.

This clone came up many times. V and J are TRBV5-4 and TRBJ1-3; a weak D match, TRBD1 (5 bases). The V gene lost 4 bases and the J gene lost 0 bases, with 11 bases spanning the gap. Germline CDR1 and CDR2: SGHNT and YYREEE (reference sequence). The CDR3 spans 15 residues. This CDR3 is CASSNGHLSGNTIYF. Here the CDR3 DNA reads TGTGCCAGCAGCAATGGACACCTCTCTGGAAACACCATATATTTT.